The following is a T cell receptor beta chain sequence with its context. The antigen it recognizes is unknown. Base-call qualities are not available, and no considerably larger clone is one nucleotide away. The cohort comprised around 690 healthy bone marrow donors. At the time of sampling, all cohort members were nominally healthy, though unrecorded immune exposures were likely present. The donor tested CMV seropositive and was one of the 289 seropositive cohort members. A peripheral blood sample was collected from each donor, and TCR beta sequencing was performed on peripheral blood mononuclear cells. Genomic DNA extraction from the blood cell samples was performed with the Qiagen DNeasy Blood Extraction Kit. To prepare the library, the immunoSEQ multiplex PCR assay was applied. The multiplex PCR relied on a mix of 60 forward primers for TCR Vbeta segments and 13 reverse primers for TCR Jbeta segments. The CDR3 region of rearranged TCR beta genes was amplified from genomic DNA by a multiplex PCR assay. Amplified TCR beta libraries were sequenced as 87-base-pair reads on the Illumina HiSeq System. The original pipeline was this. A later analysis counted about 82 million unique TCR beta chains across the 600 to 850 repertoires, and about 10 million of these chains were shared by at least two donors. To remove PCR and sequencing errors, raw reads were error-corrected and collapsed into unique sequences using a nearest-neighbor algorithm that merged closely related sequences. To assign V, D and J gene segments, CDR3 sequences were aligned to IMGT reference sequences. Each retained sequence needed at least a six-nucleotide match to both a V gene segment and a J gene segment. A rearrangement counted as productive if the CDR3 had no stop codons and remained in frame with V and J, and every other rearrangement counted as non-productive. Following IMGT convention, CDR3 was defined as the stretch from the second conserved V-encoded cysteine up to the conserved J-encoded phenylalanine. The earlier analysis of about 610 of the donors excluded any sequence lacking an unambiguous match to a single V gene segment. An earlier analysis of several hundred of the donors called V segments functional above 56.7% productive rearrangements and segregating when the between-donor standard deviation exceeded 5%. A statistical classification framework was built to diagnose cytomegalovirus status from the catalog of TCR beta chain sequences. In a later analysis, V and J genes were assigned by comparing TCR nucleotide sequences against IMGT/GENE-DB human TR gene sequences. The TCRdist pipeline was used in a later analysis to assign CDR3 sequences and most-parsimonious VDJ recombination scenarios. In a later analysis, each TCR beta chain was defined by its CDR3 amino acid sequence together with its V-gene family, and reads without a unique V-gene family were excluded. In a later analysis, approximately 590 highly shared, low-generation-probability nucleotide sequences were removed to address suspected cross-contamination and a sequencing artifact. In a later analysis, a clonal expansion index was calculated for each public chain from normalized within-repertoire ranks of inferred template counts. A later analysis computed generation probabilities with a VDJ recombination model fitted to out-of-frame rearrangements, and checked the results against IGoR. In a later analysis, TCR-TCR, TCR-HLA and TCR-CMV co-occurrence was scored with hypergeometric tests, and a repertoire-size bias correction was applied to TCR pairs. To estimate false discovery rates, a later analysis permuted the HLA or CMV assignments 20 times. In a later analysis, co-occurring TCRs were grouped using DBSCAN, and TCRdist sequence similarity was added for clustering within HLA-allele-positive subsets. Co-occurrence clustering excluded repertoires with fewer than 30,000 or more than 120,000 public chains, plus five with anomalous nucleotide sharing. Entries here come from immuneACCESS through TCRdb and include only in-frame sequences with V and J called. Some clones fail to appear in such tables; in the studies checked, an unresolved V gene covers under half of the shortfall, and the cause of the remainder is unknown. For V, J and clone size, that table is used; D and trimming come from the DNA. The sample data list approximately 240,000 clones, and roughly 82% of these were observed just once. The top ten constitute 4.5% to 6% of the sample.

According to the germline V gene, CDR1 reads MDHEN and CDR2 reads SYDVKM. Ends trimmed: V by 3 bases, J by 1 base; bases unmatched to a gene: 3. The CDR3 spans 14 residues, from the cysteine through the phenylalanine. The read is trimmed to its CDR3 DNA, 42 bases read in frame from base 1. These data are taken from a study of cytomegalovirus exposure and HLA in healthy donors (dated by TCRdb to the late 2010s). At the level of the whole study: An earlier analysis of around 600 of the donors reported 250 to 350 Gb of sequence data and 100 million to 130 million unique TCR beta sequences from about 179 million T cells. An early release covering 500 to 750 HLA-typed donors comprised roughly 300 gigabases of sequencing data and around 80 million unique TCR sequences. Among the roughly 400 genotyped donors, 81% belonged to the genetic ancestry cluster associated with self-reported Caucasian donors. The study was designed to test whether signatures of past pathogen exposure could be identified by cataloging public T cell receptors. Using immunosequencing, the study profiled T cell repertoires from about 620 subjects and related those repertoires to cytomegalovirus serostatus. Besides the first cohort of 666 subjects, a separate validation cohort made up of roughly 130 different subjects was used. To predict cytomegalovirus infection status, the study combined high-throughput TCR immunosequencing, statistical association of individual TCRs with disease status, and machine learning. To study patterns of TCR occurrence, a later analysis re-analyzed previously published TCR beta repertoires from more than 550 donors and added high-resolution HLA genotyping. Rather than drawing on any new phenotypic data, the later analysis identified candidate immune exposures from TCR beta sequences and the way those sequences occurred across donors. An earlier analysis of some 500 of the donors used high-throughput TCR beta sequencing to judge whether each TCR beta V gene segment behaved as functional or pseudogenic. Donor age, sex, ethnicity and CMV serostatus were compiled together with the repertoire data. In a later genetic analysis, genome-wide SNP genotypes for about three fifths of the 666 donors were used, and that subset was treated as a discovery cohort. All discovery cohort repertoires had been generated using a single sequencing platform. Class I and class II HLA loci were covered by the typing at four-digit resolution. Typing coverage varied by locus: about 629-630 donors for A, B, C, DRB1 and DQB1; some 520 for DQA1; more than 600 for DPA1; approximately 470 for DPB1. A few DR-DQ haplotypes were treated as single units for association and clustering because of strong linkage in the cohort. Across some 400 genotyped donors of the cohort, an average of approximately 200,000 unique TCR beta nucleotide sequences per donor were sequenced, and roughly a sixth of those sequences were non-productive. Study-level results and caveats: The study gave a list of under 200 TCR beta chains associated with cytomegalovirus. Because some donors lacked HLA typing at each locus, the association tests relied only on the typed subset. Most CMV-associated TCR beta chains appeared to be HLA-restricted in a later analysis, and the HLA associations seemed to be driven largely by CMV exposure. Most TCR sequences were seen in very few donors, while some public TCRs were found in many individuals. Because counts were too low, about 15 rarely observed V segments, including chromosome 9 orphons, were left out of the earlier analysis of some 600 of the donors. Only TCR beta chains were sequenced in this cohort, and the absence of alpha or paired-chain data limited detectable features. The presence/absence analyses assumed that sequencing depth was roughly uniform across donors, and that assumption may not be true. A few of the identified cytomegalovirus-associated TCR beta chains were confirmed in vitro to be specific for cytomegalovirus antigens. Because the 87-base-pair reads could not distinguish some IMGT-functional V segments, including TRBV6-2 and TRBV6-3, those segments were excluded. In a later analysis, the rate of TCR association differed among HLA loci, with DRB1 alleles having the most associated TCRs and HLA-C alleles having the fewest. A later genetic analysis reported fewer N-insertions in productive TCRs among donors in an Asian-associated ancestry cluster than the approximately 670-donor mean. A further reported finding was that TCR beta sequences accurately predicted the HLA-A and HLA-B alleles for most subjects in the first cohort. The authors suggested that the approach could potentially be extended to other disease states and immunological phenotypes. Specific HLA alleles were associated with 15,000 to 20,000 TCR beta sequences at a false discovery rate of 0.05 in a later analysis. In an earlier analysis of roughly 500 of the donors, most TCR beta V segments appeared in productive rearrangements about 87% or about 30% of the time, broadly matching IMGT annotations. A group of highly shared sequence variants was considered likely to be a technical artifact of the sequencing pipeline. The classifier was reported to diagnose cytomegalovirus status with high specificity and sensitivity in both the original and validation cohorts. Linkage disequilibrium might explain the correlated functional status among segregating V segments, but an unknown experimental factor could not be ruled out. A later analysis reported that several top co-occurrence clusters appeared linked to parvovirus B19, influenza, CMV and Epstein-Barr virus. In a later analysis, HLA-associated TCR beta chains showed more clonal expansion and lower generation probabilities than non-associated chains that were equally common. Strong co-occurrence of HLA alleles, especially DR and DQ, made assigning TCR associations to individual alleles difficult. CMV serostatus was the only immune exposure information available for the cohort. A later genetic analysis associated a missense DCLRE1C variant with V-gene and J-gene trimming of TCR beta chains, and an independent cohort replicated the association.

The rearranged segments are TRBV28 and TRBJ2-7; 7 junctional bases match TRBD1. The sequencing sample was made of PBMCs. The receptor was derived from a woman in her thirties or forties in good health and CMV-seropositive. The CDR3 protein: CASSLVQGSYEQYF. The nucleotide sequence reads TGTGCCAGCAGTTTGGTACAGGGGTCCTACGAGCAGTACTTC.